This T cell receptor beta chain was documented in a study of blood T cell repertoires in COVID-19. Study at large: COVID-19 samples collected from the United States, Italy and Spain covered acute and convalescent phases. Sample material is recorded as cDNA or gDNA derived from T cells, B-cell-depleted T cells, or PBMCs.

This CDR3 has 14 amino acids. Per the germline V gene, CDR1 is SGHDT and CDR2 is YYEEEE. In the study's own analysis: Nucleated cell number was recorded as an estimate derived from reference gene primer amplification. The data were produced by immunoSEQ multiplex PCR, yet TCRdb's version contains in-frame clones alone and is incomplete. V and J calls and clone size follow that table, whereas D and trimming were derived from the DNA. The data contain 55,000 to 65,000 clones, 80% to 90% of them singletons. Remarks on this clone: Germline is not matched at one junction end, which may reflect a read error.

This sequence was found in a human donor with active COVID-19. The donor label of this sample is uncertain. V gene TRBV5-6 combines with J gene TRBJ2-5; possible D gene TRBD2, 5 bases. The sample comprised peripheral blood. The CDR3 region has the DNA TGTGCCAGCAGCTTGGGGTCTAGCCAAGCGACCCAGTACTTC. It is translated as CASSLGSSQATQYF.